This is a list of T cell receptor beta chains from one sample in a study of shared clonotypes between healthy human individuals. Profiling relied on immunoSEQ multiplex PCR, and the TCRdb table lists in-frame clones only, not all of them. Of 600,000 to 700,000 clones in the sample, roughly 73% were seen once. The sequencing sample was made of memory CD4+ T cells sorted from blood. Receptors originate from a young woman in good health. CDR3s include the opening cysteine and the closing phenylalanine or tryptophan. The D gene is left open where the match is weak. Part of the rows lack a size; the others show once, few, many or a class for expanded clones.

d_call | j_call | clone_size | v_call | cdr3_length | cdr3_nt | cdr3_aa
NA | TRBJ2-7 | NA | TRBV18 | 13 | TGTGCCAGCTCACCGGACACCATCCGGGAGCAGTACTTC | CASSPDTIREQYF
TRBD2 | TRBJ2-1 | NA | TRBV6-1 | 16 | TGTGCCAGCAGTGAGAAAAGACTAGCGGGCTACAATGAGCAGTTCTTC | CASSEKRLAGYNEQFF
NA | TRBJ1-1 | NA | TRBV4-1 | 15 | TGCGCCAGCAGCCAAGAAGGAGGGGGACCCACTGAAGCTTTCTTT | CASSQEGGGPTEAFF
NA | TRBJ2-7 | NA | TRBV18 | 11 | TGTGCCAGCTCCCAGGAAGTCGAGCAGTACTTC | CASSQEVEQYF
TRBD1 | TRBJ2-6 | NA | TRBV2 | 18 | TGTGCCAGCAGTGAAATGGGACAGGGGATCGCTGGGGCCAACGTCCTGACTTTC | CASSEMGQGIAGANVLTF
TRBD1 | TRBJ2-3 | few | TRBV28 | 16 | TGTGCCAGCAGTAGGACAGGGAGCCCTAGCACAGATACGCAGTATTTT | CASSRTGSPSTDTQYF
TRBD1 | TRBJ2-7 | many | TRBV18 | 16 | TGTGCCAGCTCACCAGTTGAGGGACAGGGGTCCCACGAGCAGTACTTC | CASSPVEGQGSHEQYF
NA | TRBJ1-5 | once | TRBV9 | 14 | TGTGCCAGCAGCGTAGGGCAGGGTCAGCAGCCCCAGCATTTT | CASSVGQGQQPQHF
NA | TRBJ2-7 | NA | TRBV6-9 | 17 | TGTGCCAGCAAGGGGCTCGGACCCCTCTTTTCCTTCTACGAGCAGTACTTC | CASKGLGPLFSFYEQYF
TRBD2 | TRBJ2-7 | NA | TRBV27 | 14 | TGTGCCAGCAGTTTACTAGCGGGAGGCCACGAGCAGTACTTC | CASSLLAGGHEQYF
TRBD1 | TRBJ1-2 | NA | TRBV19 | 14 | TGTGCCAGTAACTCCGGGACAGGGAACTATGGCTACACCTTC | CASNSGTGNYGYTF
TRBD2 | TRBJ2-1 | NA | TRBV15 | 15 | TGTGCCACCAGCAGAGACAGCGGGAGGGGAGGTGAGCAGTTCTTC | CATSRDSGRGGEQFF
NA | TRBJ2-2 | NA | TRBV5-1 | 14 | TGCGCCAGCAGCTTACAGGGACTTCCCGGGGAGCTGTTTTTT | CASSLQGLPGELFF
NA | TRBJ1-5 | NA | TRBV28 | 13 | TGTGCTTCGGGACAATATAGCAATCAGCCCCAGCATTTT | CASGQYSNQPQHF
NA | TRBJ1-3 | NA | TRBV7-9 | 16 | TGTGCCAGCAGCTTTAGGGGCGGACGCTCTGGAAACACCATATATTTT | CASSFRGGRSGNTIYF
TRBD2 | TRBJ2-7 | few | TRBV28 | 14 | TGTGCCAGCAGCAAGGCGGGGGGATCCTACGAGCAGTACTTC | CASSKAGGSYEQYF
NA | TRBJ1-1 | NA | TRBV6-1 | 15 | TGTGCCAGCAACCCTAAGCGCGACGGTAACACTGAAGCTTTCTTT | CASNPKRDGNTEAFF
TRBD2 | TRBJ2-7 | medium-sized | TRBV7-2 | 16 | TGTGCCAGCAGCTTCGAGGGAGGGATTGAGACCTACGAGCAGTACTTC | CASSFEGGIETYEQYF
NA | TRBJ2-2 | NA | TRBV19 | 13 | TGTGCCAGTAGTGCCAGGGAATCCGGGGAGCTGTTTTTT | CASSARESGELFF
TRBD2 | TRBJ2-2 | NA | TRBV7-8 | 20 | TGTGCCAGCAGCTTAGTTGCTAGCGGGAGGACCGAGGGAAACACCGGGGAGCTGTTTTTT | CASSLVASGRTEGNTGELFF
TRBD1 | TRBJ1-2 | NA | TRBV2 | 17 | TGTGCCAGCAGCGTGGAGCGCCAAGGGACAGGGAAGTTGGGCTACACCTTC | CASSVERQGTGKLGYTF
NA | TRBJ1-3 | NA | TRBV4-1 | 15 | TGCGCCAGCAGCCACCCAGGGACCTCTGGAAACACCATATATTTT | CASSHPGTSGNTIYF
TRBD2 | TRBJ2-7 | NA | TRBV10-2 | 15 | TGCGCCACCAAACAGGCTAGCGGGGGTCGGAGGGGGCAGTACTTC | CATKQASGGRRGQYF
TRBD1 | TRBJ2-3 | many | TRBV2 | 15 | TGTGCCAGCAGTCTGGGGACAGGGAATACAGATACGCAGTATTTT | CASSLGTGNTDTQYF
NA | TRBJ1-3 | NA | TRBV2 | 13 | TGTGCCAGCACATCAATCCGTGGAAACACCATATATTTT | CASTSIRGNTIYF
TRBD1 | TRBJ1-2 | once | TRBV7-2 | 15 | TGTGCCAGCAGTCCCTACAGGGGGGAGAGGCTGGGCTACACCTTC | CASSPYRGERLGYTF
NA | TRBJ2-7 | NA | TRBV28 | 15 | TGTGCCAGCAGTCCGAATACCGGGGCAGACTACGAGCAGTACTTC | CASSPNTGADYEQYF
NA | TRBJ2-1 | NA | TRBV28 | 11 | TGTGCCAGCAGTTTACGTTCTGAGCAGTTCTTC | CASSLRSEQFF
NA | TRBJ2-3 | NA | TRBV19 | 15 | TGTGCCAGTAGTTGGGGACCCCCTAGCACAGATACGCAGTATTTT | CASSWGPPSTDTQYF
NA | TRBJ2-7 | NA | TRBV7-2 | 14 | TGTGCCAGCAGCCAATGGGGACTCCACTACGAGCAGTACTTC | CASSQWGLHYEQYF
NA | TRBJ1-2 | NA | TRBV18 | 12 | TGTGCCAGCTCACCCCGACAGGATGGCTACACCTTC | CASSPRQDGYTF
NA | TRBJ2-7 | NA | TRBV18 | 13 | TGTGCCAGCTCACGGAACAGGGACGGAGAGCAGTACTTC | CASSRNRDGEQYF
NA | TRBJ2-7 | NA | TRBV28 | 15 | TGTGCCAGCAGTTTGGGCAGTCTAAGATTCTACGAGCAGTACTTC | CASSLGSLRFYEQYF
NA | TRBJ1-2 | NA | TRBV5-5 | 13 | TGTGCCAGCAGCTTCGGGGACAACTATGGCTACACCTTC | CASSFGDNYGYTF
NA | TRBJ2-6 | NA | TRBV9 | 15 | TGTGCCAGCAGCGTAGTGGGTTCCGGGGCCAACGTCCTGACTTTC | CASSVVGSGANVLTF